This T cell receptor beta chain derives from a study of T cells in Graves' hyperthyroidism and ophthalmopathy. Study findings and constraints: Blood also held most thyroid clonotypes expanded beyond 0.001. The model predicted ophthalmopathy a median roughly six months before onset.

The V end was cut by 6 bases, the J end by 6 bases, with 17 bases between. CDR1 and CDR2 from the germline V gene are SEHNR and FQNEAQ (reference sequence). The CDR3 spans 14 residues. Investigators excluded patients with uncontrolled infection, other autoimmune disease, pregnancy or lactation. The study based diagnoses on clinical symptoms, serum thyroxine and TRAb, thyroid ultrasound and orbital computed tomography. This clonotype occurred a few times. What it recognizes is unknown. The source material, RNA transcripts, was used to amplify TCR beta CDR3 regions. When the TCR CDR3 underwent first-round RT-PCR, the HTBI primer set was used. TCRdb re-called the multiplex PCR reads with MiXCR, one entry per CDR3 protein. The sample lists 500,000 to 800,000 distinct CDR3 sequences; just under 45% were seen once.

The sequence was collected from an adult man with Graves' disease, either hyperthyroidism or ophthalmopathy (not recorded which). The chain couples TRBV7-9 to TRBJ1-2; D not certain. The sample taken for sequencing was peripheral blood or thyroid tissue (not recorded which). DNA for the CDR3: TGTGCCAGCAGTTCGACAACGAGGTCGCATGGCTACACCTTC. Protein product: CASSSTTRSHGYTF.